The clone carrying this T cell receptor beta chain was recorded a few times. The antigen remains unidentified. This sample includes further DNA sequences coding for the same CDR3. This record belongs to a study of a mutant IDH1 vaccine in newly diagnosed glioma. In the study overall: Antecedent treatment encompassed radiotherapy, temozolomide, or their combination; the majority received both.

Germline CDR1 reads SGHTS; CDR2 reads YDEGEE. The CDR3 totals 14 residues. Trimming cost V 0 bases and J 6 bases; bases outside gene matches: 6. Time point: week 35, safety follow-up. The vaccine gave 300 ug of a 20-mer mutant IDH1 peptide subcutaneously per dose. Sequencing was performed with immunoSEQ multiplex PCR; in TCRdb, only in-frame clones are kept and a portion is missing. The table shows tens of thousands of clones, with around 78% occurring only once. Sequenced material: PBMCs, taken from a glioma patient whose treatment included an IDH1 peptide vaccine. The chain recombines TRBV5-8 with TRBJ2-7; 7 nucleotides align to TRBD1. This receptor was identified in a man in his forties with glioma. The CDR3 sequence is CASSLGQGTGEQYF. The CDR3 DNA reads TGTGCCAGCAGCTTGGGACAGGGAACCGGCGAGCAGTACTTC.